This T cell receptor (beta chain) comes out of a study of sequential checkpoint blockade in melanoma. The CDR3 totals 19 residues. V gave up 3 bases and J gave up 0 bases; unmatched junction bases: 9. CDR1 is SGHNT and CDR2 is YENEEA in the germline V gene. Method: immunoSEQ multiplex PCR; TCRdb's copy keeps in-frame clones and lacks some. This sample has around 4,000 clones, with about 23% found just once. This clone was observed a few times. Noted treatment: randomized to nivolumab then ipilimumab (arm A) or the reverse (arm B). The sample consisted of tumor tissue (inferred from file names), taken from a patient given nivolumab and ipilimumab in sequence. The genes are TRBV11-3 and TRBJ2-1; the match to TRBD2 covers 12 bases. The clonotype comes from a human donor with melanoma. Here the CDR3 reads CASSFRLAGALSSYNEQFF. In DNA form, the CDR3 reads TGTGCCAGCAGCTTCAGACTAGCGGGGGCCCTGAGCTCCTACAATGAGCAGTTCTTC.